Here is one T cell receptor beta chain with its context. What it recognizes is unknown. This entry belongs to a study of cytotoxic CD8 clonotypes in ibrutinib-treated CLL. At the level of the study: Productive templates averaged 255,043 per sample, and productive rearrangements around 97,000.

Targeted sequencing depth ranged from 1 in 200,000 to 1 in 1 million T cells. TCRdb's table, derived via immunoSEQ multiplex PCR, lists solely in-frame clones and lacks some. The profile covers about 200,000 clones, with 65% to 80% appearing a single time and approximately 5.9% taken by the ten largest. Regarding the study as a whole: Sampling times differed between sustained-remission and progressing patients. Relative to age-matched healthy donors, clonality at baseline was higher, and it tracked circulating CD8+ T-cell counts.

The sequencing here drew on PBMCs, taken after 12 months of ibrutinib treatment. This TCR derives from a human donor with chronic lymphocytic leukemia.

The CDR3 DNA sequence: TGTGCCAGCAGCTTATTGGGAATTAACACTGAAGCTTTCTTT. Translating gives CASSLLGINTEAFF. This rearrangement joins TRBV5-5 to TRBJ1-1; D uncertain. Germline CDR1 is SGHKS and CDR2 is YYEKEE (reference sequence). Between the trimmed V and J ends, which lost 2 bases and 2 bases, there was a span of 10 bases. This CDR3 region has 14 residues.